The clone carrying this T cell receptor (beta chain) was detected only once. Its antigen is currently unknown. The data stem from a study of T cell repertoires in cytomegalovirus infection. Study information: CMV epitopes that were recently identified and HLA-C-restricted were used alongside well-studied HLA-B-restricted ones. CMV infection and matching HLA type were both indicated by public TCR beta signatures. General study points: CMV-specific HLA-C-restricted TCR beta clonotypes dominated the ex vivo response. The study identified carriers of CMV plus the relevant HLA from cumulative public TCR beta family frequency.

Each CDR3 protein is one row after TCRdb ran MiXCR on the reads. The table shows about 700,000 distinct CDR3 sequences, with roughly 33% occurring only once. V gave up 6 bases and J gave up 0 bases; unmatched junction bases: 6. CDR1 is MNHNY, CDR2 SVGAGI, per germline (reference sequence). The CDR3 consists of 15 residues. The chain uses TRBV6-6 and TRBJ2-7; 9 nucleotides align to TRBD2. The specimen was cultured PBMCs, collected from culture after CMV antigen stimulation. The TCR originated in a human donor in good health (CMV status not recorded). Some clones in this sample may be carry-over from other donors' samples. The CDR3 region has the DNA TGTGCCAGCAGGATAAATAGCGGGAGCTCCTACGAGCAGTACTTC. This gives the protein CASRINSGSSYEQYF.